The present T cell receptor (beta chain) was sequenced within a study of blood T cell repertoires in COVID-19 (TCRdb year 2020). Concerning the study at large: Collaborator samples came from the United States, Italy and Spain and covered acute and convalescent phases of COVID-19. The material from the prospective study consisted of cDNA or gDNA derived from T cells, B-cell-depleted T cells, or PBMCs. The dataset comprised deeply sampled blood TCRbeta repertoires from subjects exposed to, actively infected with, or recovered from COVID-19. The repertoires were released in a freely available public database intended as a resource for research on the immune response to SARS-CoV-2. Samples came from the ongoing ImmuneRACE study (first 160 participants) plus 1,254 subjects from 6 global collaborators. Nearly every sample came with metadata listing a de-identified subject ID, COVID-19 status, age in years and sex. Where available, HLA class I and class II types were taken from metadata supplied by the sample provider and were not determined by assay-based typing. Broad study findings and their caveats: Clinical and demographic metadata were provided uncurated, with the amount varying by source and participant.

Each collaborating institution followed its own protocols to collect whole blood in K2EDTA tubes. For TCRbeta analysis, collaborators shipped samples in one of three forms: frozen whole blood, isolated PBMCs, or DNA extracted from either of those sample types. This clone was seen only once. Its antigen is unknown. The record has no base qualities; no much larger clone is one base away. The germline V gene (reference sequence) gives CDR1 as LNHDA and CDR2 as SQIVND. V loses 1 base at its end and J loses 2 bases; junction bases beyond the gene matches: 2. Taken from cysteine to phenylalanine, the CDR3 has 15 residues. The read is trimmed to its CDR3 DNA, 45 bases read in frame from base 1. The immunoSEQ Assay, a bias-controlled multiplex PCR, was used to amplify TCRbeta CDR3 regions from genomic DNA. The original methods were these. Within the assay, amplification of reference gene primers was used to estimate how many nucleated cells each sample contained. Sequence reads were collapsed and filtered to measure the absolute abundance of every unique TCRbeta CDR3 rearrangement. For each sample, productive Simpson clonality was calculated by taking the square root of Simpson's diversity index across productive rearrangements. Sourced from immuneACCESS, this table was stored by TCRdb with only in-frame sequences that have V and J called. A share of the clones is absent; for the studies checked, an unresolved V gene accounts for under half, and the remainder has no known explanation. For V, J and clone size, that table is used; D and trimming come from the DNA. This sample lists about 180,000 clones; 80% to 90% were detected once. The top ten hold more than 7.5% of the sample.

Recombination linked TRBV19 to TRBJ1-5; the central 7 bases match TRBD1. Sequencing was carried out using peripheral blood. The sequence came from a man aged 50-60 years with active or convalescent COVID-19. This receptor has the CDR3 CASSIGTGGNQPQHF. The DNA reads as follows: TGTGCCAGTAGTATAGGTACAGGGGGCAATCAGCCCCAGCATTTT.